These T cell receptor beta chains were read from a single sample in a study of radiotherapy plus CTLA-4 blockade in lung cancer. The table came from immunoSEQ multiplex PCR; TCRdb's copy has only in-frame clones and leaves some out. The sample yields about 93,000 clones, around 90% seen once. The sequencing here drew on peripheral blood, taken from a patient treated with radiotherapy plus ipilimumab. The source of these receptors is a human donor with non-small cell lung cancer that progressed on radiotherapy plus ipilimumab. Each CDR3 is given with its conserved first and last residue. The D gene is left open where the match is weak.

V: TRBV6-1; J: TRBJ1-3; D: -; CDR3: CASIRGAGVNTIYF; DNA: TGTGCCAGCATCCGAGGGGCAGGGGTAAACACCATATATTTT
V: TRBV6-5; J: TRBJ2-1; D: TRBD2; CDR3: CASSLAGVSYNEQFF; DNA: TGTGCCAGCAGCCTAGCGGGAGTCTCCTACAATGAGCAGTTCTTC
V: TRBV2; J: TRBJ2-1; D: TRBD2; CDR3: CASRGLAGSYNEQFF; DNA: TGTGCCAGCAGGGGACTAGCGGGCTCCTACAATGAGCAGTTCTTC
V: TRBV27; J: TRBJ2-3; D: -; CDR3: CASSFQGISSTDTQYF; DNA: TGTGCCAGCAGTTTCCAGGGGATCTCTAGCACAGATACGCAGTATTTT
V: TRBV4-1; J: TRBJ1-2; D: -; CDR3: CASSQAVTYRGYGYTF; DNA: TGCGCCAGCAGCCAGGCAGTCACTTACCGCGGCTATGGCTACACCTTC
V: TRBV9; J: TRBJ2-3; D: TRBD2; CDR3: CASSVEAGGPDTQYF; DNA: TGTGCCAGCAGCGTAGAGGCGGGAGGACCAGATACGCAGTATTTT
V: TRBV9; J: TRBJ2-1; D: -; CDR3: CASSPTRLDEQFF; DNA: TGTGCCAGCAGCCCTACCCGACTGGATGAGCAGTTCTTC
V: TRBV9; J: TRBJ2-1; D: TRBD1; CDR3: CASSAGGQGAMNEQFF; DNA: TGTGCCAGCAGCGCTGGGGGACAGGGGGCGATGAATGAGCAGTTCTTC
V: TRBV10-2; J: TRBJ2-7; D: TRBD1; CDR3: CASWGTGYHEQYF; DNA: TGCGCCAGCTGGGGGACAGGGTACCACGAGCAGTACTTC
V: TRBV19; J: TRBJ2-3; D: TRBD1; CDR3: CASSNTGTGVDTQYF; DNA: TGTGCCAGTAGTAATACCGGGACAGGGGTCGATACGCAGTATTTT
V: TRBV19; J: TRBJ2-4; D: TRBD1; CDR3: CASSNNRGDIQYF; DNA: TGTGCCAGTAGCAACAACAGGGGCGACATTCAGTACTTC
V: TRBV9; J: TRBJ1-2; D: -; CDR3: CASSVGPASGYTF; DNA: TGTGCCAGCAGCGTAGGTCCGGCGAGTGGCTACACCTTC
V: TRBV7-2; J: TRBJ2-1; D: -; CDR3: CASSDLGIVGNEQFF; DNA: TGTGCCAGCAGCGACCTCGGGATAGTTGGTAATGAGCAGTTCTTC
V: TRBV2; J: TRBJ2-7; D: -; CDR3: CASSEALPGEGQYF; DNA: TGTGCCAGCAGTGAAGCGCTTCCGGGAGAGGGGCAGTACTTC
V: TRBV21-1; J: TRBJ2-5; D: -; CDR3: CASRIRIGRGCPTGSVETQYF; DNA: TGTGCCAGCAGGATAAGGATCGGCAGGGGGTGTCCGACTGGAAGTGTAGAGACCCAGTACTTC